Listed below are T cell receptor beta chains from one sample, sequenced in a study of shared clonotypes between healthy human individuals. Only in-frame clones appear in the TCRdb table, and some are missing; sequencing was by immunoSEQ multiplex PCR. Of hundreds of thousands of clones listed, approximately 96% were seen once; the top ten hold about 0.12%. The source material was naive CD8+ T cells sorted from blood. These receptors all come from a woman under 40 in good health. CDR3s include the opening cysteine and the closing phenylalanine or tryptophan. D genes are given only for firm matches. A row's size may be missing; if present it is once, few, many or a size class.

J	V	D	size	DNA	CDR3
TRBJ2-1	TRBV2	TRBD1	NA	TGTGCCAGCAGACAGGGGTTGTCGGACAATGAGCAGTTCTTC	CASRQGLSDNEQFF
TRBJ1-1	TRBV20-1	NA	NA	TGCAGTGCTAGGGTTGAAGCTTTCTTT	CSARVEAFF
TRBJ2-5	TRBV6-5	NA	NA	TGTGCCAGCAGTCCCGGACAGTGGGAGACCCAGTACTTC	CASSPGQWETQYF
TRBJ2-7	TRBV15	TRBD2	NA	TGTGCCACCAGCAGAGCCATAGCGGGACCCTACTACGAGCAGTACTTC	CATSRAIAGPYYEQYF
TRBJ1-1	TRBV7-9	NA	once	TGTGCCAGCAGCTTAGCATTCGCTGAAGCTTTCTTT	CASSLAFAEAFF
TRBJ2-3	TRBV4-1	TRBD2	NA	TGCGCCAGCAGCCAAGATCAACTAGCGGATGACACAGATACGCAGTATTTT	CASSQDQLADDTDTQYF
TRBJ2-3	TRBV11-2	TRBD1	NA	TGTGCCAGCTTCCGAGGGCCGGGACAGAACACAGATACGCAGTATTTT	CASFRGPGQNTDTQYF
TRBJ2-5	TRBV7-8	TRBD2	NA	TGTGCCAGCAGCTTACTAGCGGGACTAGAGACCCAGTACTTC	CASSLLAGLETQYF
TRBJ1-2	TRBV5-5	TRBD1	NA	TGTGCCAGCAGCTCGACAGGGTTTGTGGATTATCACTATGGCTACACCTTC	CASSSTGFVDYHYGYTF
TRBJ1-1	TRBV15	NA	NA	TGTGCCACCAGCAGAGATTGGGGGTCTTTGGCAACTGAAGCTTTCTTT	CATSRDWGSLATEAFF
TRBJ2-2	TRBV11-2	TRBD1	NA	TGTGCCAGCAGGACCGACAGGGCTGGGGAGCTGTTTTTT	CASRTDRAGELFF
TRBJ2-5	TRBV11-2	NA	NA	TGTGCCAGCACCAGACTCACTAATGCACAAGAGACCCAGTACTTC	CASTRLTNAQETQYF
TRBJ2-4	TRBV5-4	NA	NA	TGTGCCAGCAGCCTACTAGCCAAAAACATTCAGTACTTC	CASSLLAKNIQYF
TRBJ1-5	TRBV19	TRBD1	NA	TGTGCCAGTAGTAGCGGACAGGGGAATCAGCCCCAGCATTTT	CASSSGQGNQPQHF
TRBJ1-5	TRBV27	TRBD1	NA	TGTGCCAGCAGTGAGTGGACAGGGGATATGGATCAGCCCCAGCATTTT	CASSEWTGDMDQPQHF
TRBJ2-7	TRBV10-2	TRBD2	NA	TGCGCCAGCGGTACCGGGACTAGCGGATTTTACGAGCAGTACTTC	CASGTGTSGFYEQYF
TRBJ1-4	TRBV5-1	TRBD1	NA	TGCGCCAGCAGCTTGGCCGGGCGACAGGGGGCGTCTATTGAAAAACTGTTTTTT	CASSLAGRQGASIEKLFF
TRBJ1-5	TRBV6-6	TRBD1	NA	TGTGCCAGCAGTTACTCCCCCCCTGACAGGGTACAGCCCCAGCATTTT	CASSYSPPDRVQPQHF
TRBJ2-1	TRBV4-1	NA	NA	TGCGCCAGCAGCCAAGGTGGTTACAATGAGCAGTTCTTC	CASSQGGYNEQFF
TRBJ1-4	TRBV9	NA	NA	TGTGCCAGCAGCACTAATGAAAAACTGTTTTTT	CASSTNEKLFF
TRBJ1-1	TRBV5-1	NA	NA	TGCGCCAGCAGGCGAGCGGGGGACACTGAAGCTTTCTTT	CASRRAGDTEAFF
TRBJ2-7	TRBV29-1	TRBD1	NA	TGCAGCGCTATCCCCCAGGGACAGGGCTACGAGCAGTACTTC	CSAIPQGQGYEQYF
TRBJ1-4	TRBV4-1	NA	NA	TGCGCCAGCAGCCAAGGCTTAGGGGGGGCCTACGAAAAACTGTTTTTT	CASSQGLGGAYEKLFF
TRBJ2-3	TRBV5-6	TRBD2	once	TGTGCCAGCAGCTTTAGACTAGCGGGAGGATCAGATACGCAGTATTTT	CASSFRLAGGSDTQYF
TRBJ2-7	TRBV27	NA	once	TGTGCCAGCAGCCCGGGACTCTCCTACGAGCAGTACTTC	CASSPGLSYEQYF
TRBJ2-1	TRBV27	NA	NA	TGTGCCAGCAGTTCCGCGTTCGGCAATGAGCAGTTCTTC	CASSSAFGNEQFF
TRBJ2-3	TRBV2	TRBD2	once	TGTGCCAGCACTGGGGCCCTGAGACTAGCGGGAACAGATACGCAGTATTTT	CASTGALRLAGTDTQYF
TRBJ2-7	TRBV2	TRBD1	NA	TGTGCCAGCTTAGGGACAGTCGAATACGAGCAGTACTTC	CASLGTVEYEQYF